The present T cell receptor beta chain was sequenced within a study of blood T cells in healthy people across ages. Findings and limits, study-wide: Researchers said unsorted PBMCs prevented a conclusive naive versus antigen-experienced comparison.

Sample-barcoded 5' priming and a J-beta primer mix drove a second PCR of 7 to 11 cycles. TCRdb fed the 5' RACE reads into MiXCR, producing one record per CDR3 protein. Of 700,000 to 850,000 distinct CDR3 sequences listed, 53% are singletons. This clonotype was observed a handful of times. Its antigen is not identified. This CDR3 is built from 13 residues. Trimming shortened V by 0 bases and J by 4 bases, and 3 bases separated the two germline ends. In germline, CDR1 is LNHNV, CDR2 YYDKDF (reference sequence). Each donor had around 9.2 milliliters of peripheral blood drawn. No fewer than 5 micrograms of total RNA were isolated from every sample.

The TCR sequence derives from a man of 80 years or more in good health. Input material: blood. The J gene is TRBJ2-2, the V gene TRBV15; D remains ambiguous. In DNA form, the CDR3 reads TGTGCCACCAGCAGAGATGCCACCGGGGAGCTGTTTTTT. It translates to CATSRDATGELFF.